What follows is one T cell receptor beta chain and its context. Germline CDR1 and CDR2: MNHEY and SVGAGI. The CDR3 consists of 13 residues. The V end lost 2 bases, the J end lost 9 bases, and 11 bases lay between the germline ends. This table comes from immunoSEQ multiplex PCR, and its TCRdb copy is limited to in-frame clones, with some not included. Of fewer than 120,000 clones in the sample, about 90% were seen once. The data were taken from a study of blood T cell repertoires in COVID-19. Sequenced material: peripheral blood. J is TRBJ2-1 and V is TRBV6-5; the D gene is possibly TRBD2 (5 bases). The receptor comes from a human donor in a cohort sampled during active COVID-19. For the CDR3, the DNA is TGTGCCAGCAGTTACCCCTTAGGAGGTGAGCAGTTCTTC. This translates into CASSYPLGGEQFF.